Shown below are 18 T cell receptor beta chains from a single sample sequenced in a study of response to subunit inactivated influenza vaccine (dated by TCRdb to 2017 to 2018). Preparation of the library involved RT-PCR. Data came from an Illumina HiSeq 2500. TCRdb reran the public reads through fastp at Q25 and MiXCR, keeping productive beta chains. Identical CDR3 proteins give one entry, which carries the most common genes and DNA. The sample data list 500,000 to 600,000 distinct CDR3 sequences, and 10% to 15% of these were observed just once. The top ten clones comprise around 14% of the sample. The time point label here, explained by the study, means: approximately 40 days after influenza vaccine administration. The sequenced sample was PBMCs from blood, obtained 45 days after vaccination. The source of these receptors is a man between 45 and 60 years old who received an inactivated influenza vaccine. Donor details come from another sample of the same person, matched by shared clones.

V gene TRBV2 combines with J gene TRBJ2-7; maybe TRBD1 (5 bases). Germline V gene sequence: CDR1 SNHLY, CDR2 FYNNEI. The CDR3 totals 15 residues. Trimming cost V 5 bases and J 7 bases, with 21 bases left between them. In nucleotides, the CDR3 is TGTGCCAGCAGTACTTGGGCTCAGGGCGTGGGAGAGCAGTACTTC. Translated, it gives CASSTWAQGVGEQYF.

The DNA of the CDR3 is TGCGCCAGCAGCTGGGGACTAGCGGGGGTACTGGATACGCAGTATTTT. Amino acids: CASSWGLAGVLDTQYF. The chain couples TRBV5-1 to TRBJ2-3, with 14 bases lining up with TRBD2. Germline V gene sequence: CDR1 SGHRS, CDR2 YFSETQ. This CDR3 comprises 16 residues. Losses at the gene ends were 3 bases for V and 6 bases for J; bases not matched to a gene: 6.

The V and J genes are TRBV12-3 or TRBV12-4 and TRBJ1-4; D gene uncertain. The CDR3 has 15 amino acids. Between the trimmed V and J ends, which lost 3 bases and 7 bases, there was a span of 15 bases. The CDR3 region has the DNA TGTGCCAGCAGTTTCCAAGACAAACCTGGTGAAAAACTGTTTTTT. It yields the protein CASSFQDKPGEKLFF.

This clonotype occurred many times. The CDR3 sequence: CASSEGTNQPQHF. The CDR3, as DNA: TGTGCCAGCAGTGAGGGTACTAATCAGCCCCAGCATTTT. The V and J genes are TRBV25-1 and TRBJ1-5; D not resolved. Trimming cost V 3 bases and J 4 bases, with 7 bases left between them. This CDR3 comprises 13 residues. Per germline, CDR1 MGHDK and CDR2 SYGVNS.

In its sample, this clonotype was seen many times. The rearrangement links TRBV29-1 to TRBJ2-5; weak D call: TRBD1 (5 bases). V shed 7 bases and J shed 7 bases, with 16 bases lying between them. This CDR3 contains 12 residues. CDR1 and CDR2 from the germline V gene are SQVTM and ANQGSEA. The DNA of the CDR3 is TGCAGCGCTCCCGAAGGGGTCGGGACCCAGTACTTC. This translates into CSAPEGVGTQYF.

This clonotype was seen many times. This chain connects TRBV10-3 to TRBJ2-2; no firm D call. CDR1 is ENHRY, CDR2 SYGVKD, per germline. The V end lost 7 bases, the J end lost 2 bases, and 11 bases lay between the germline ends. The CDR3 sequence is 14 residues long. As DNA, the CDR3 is TGTGCCATCACAGCCACGGTTAACACCGGGGAGCTGTTTTTT. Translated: CAITATVNTGELFF.

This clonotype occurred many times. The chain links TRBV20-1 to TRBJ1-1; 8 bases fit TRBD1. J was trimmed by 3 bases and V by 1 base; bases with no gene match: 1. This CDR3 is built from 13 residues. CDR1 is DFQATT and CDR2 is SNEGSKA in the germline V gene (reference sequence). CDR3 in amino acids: CSARGTGYTEAFF. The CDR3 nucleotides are TGCAGTGCTAGAGGGACAGGGTACACTGAAGCTTTCTTT.

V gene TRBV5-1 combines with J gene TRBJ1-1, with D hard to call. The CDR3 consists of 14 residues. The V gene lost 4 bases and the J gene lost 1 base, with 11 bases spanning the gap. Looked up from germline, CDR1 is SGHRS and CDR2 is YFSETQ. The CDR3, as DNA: TGCGCCAGCAGCCGGTGGGTGTGGAACACTGAAGCTTTCTTT. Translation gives CASSRWVWNTEAFF.

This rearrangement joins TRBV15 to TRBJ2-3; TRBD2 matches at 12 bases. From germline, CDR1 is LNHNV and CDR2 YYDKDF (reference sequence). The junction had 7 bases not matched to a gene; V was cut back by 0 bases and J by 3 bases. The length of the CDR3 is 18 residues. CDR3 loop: CATSRDISLAGGTDTQYF. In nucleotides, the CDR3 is TGTGCCACCAGCAGAGATATCTCACTAGCGGGGGGTACAGATACGCAGTATTTT.

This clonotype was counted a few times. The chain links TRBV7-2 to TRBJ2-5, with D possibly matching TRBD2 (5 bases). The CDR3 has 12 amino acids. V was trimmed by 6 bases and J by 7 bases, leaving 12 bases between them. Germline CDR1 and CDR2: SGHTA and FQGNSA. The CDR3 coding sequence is TGTGCCAGCAGTTCAGCCGGAGGGACCCAGTACTTC. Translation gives CASSSAGGTQYF. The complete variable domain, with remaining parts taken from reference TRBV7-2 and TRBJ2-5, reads GAGVSQSPSNKVTEKGKDVELRCDPISGHTALYWYRQSLGQGLEFLIYFQGNSAPDKSGLPSDRFSAERTGGSVSTLTIQRTQQEDSAVYLCASSSAGGTQYFGPGTRLLVL.

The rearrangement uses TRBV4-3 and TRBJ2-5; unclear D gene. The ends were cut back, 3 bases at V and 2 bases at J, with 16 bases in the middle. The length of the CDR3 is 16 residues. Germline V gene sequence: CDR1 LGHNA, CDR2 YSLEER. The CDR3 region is CASSQAITLGQETQYF. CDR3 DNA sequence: TGCGCCAGCAGCCAGGCGATTACCCTTGGTCAAGAGACCCAGTACTTC.

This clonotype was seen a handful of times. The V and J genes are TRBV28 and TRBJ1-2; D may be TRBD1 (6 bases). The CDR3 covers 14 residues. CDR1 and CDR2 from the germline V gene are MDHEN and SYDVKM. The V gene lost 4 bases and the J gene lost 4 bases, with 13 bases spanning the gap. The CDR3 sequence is CASSYRDYSYGYTF. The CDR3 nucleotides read TGTGCCAGCAGTTACAGGGATTATAGCTATGGCTACACCTTC.

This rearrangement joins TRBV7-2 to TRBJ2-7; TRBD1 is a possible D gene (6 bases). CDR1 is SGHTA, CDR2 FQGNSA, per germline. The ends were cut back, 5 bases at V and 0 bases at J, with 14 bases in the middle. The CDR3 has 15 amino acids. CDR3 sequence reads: CASSHRDTISYEQYF. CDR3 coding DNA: TGTGCCAGCAGCCACCGGGACACCATCTCCTACGAGCAGTACTTC.

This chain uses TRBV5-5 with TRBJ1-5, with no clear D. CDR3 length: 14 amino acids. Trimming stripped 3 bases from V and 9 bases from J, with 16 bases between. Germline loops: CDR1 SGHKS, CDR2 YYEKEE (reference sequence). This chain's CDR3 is CASSSRYESGPQHF. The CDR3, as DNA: TGTGCCAGCAGCTCACGGTACGAATCAGGGCCCCAGCATTTT.

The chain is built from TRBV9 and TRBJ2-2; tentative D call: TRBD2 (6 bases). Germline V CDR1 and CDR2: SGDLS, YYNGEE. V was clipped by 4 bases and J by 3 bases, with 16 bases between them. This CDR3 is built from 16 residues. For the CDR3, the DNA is TGTGCCAGCAGCCCCCTGGCGGGGTCTCACACCGGGGAGCTGTTTTTT. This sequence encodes CASSPLAGSHTGELFF.

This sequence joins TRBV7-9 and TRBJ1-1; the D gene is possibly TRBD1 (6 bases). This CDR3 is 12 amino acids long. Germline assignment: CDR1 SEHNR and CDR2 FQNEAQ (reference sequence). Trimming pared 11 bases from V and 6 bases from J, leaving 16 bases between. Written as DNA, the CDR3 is TGTGCCGGCGGGACATCTTGGGCTGAAGCTTTCTTT. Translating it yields CAGGTSWAEAFF.

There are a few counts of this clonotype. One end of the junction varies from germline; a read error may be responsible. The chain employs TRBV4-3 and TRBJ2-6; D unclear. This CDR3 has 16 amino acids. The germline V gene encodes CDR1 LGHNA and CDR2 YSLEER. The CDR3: CASSQEIYPGANVLTF. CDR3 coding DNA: TGCGCCAGCAGCCAAGAGATTTATCCTGGTGCCAACGTCCTGACTTTC.

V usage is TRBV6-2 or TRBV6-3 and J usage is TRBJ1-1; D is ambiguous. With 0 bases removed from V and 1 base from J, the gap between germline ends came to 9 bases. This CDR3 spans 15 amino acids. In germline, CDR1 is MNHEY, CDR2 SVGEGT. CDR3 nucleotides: TGTGCCAGCAGTTACTCTCTACCTCCGAACACTGAAGCTTTCTTT. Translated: CASSYSLPPNTEAFF.